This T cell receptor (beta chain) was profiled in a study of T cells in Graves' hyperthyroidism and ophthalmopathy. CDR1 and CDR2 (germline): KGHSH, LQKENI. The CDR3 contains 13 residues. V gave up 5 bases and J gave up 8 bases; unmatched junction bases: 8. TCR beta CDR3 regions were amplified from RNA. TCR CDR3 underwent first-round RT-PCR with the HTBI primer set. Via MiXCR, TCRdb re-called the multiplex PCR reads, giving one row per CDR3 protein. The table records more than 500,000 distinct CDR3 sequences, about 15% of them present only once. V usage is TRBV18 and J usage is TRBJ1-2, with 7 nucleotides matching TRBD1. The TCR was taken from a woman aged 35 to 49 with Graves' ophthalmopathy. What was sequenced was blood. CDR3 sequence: CASSITGTEGYTF. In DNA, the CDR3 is TGTGCCAGCTCAATTACCGGGACAGAAGGCTACACCTTC.